This TCR beta chain was identified in a study of regulatory T cells in long-lasting Graves disease. Whole-study results and caveats: TCR diversity was lower in persistent Graves' patients than in newly diagnosed ones. When disease was persistent, TRBV28, TRBJ1-2 and TRBJ2-5 were the favored segments. Peripheral blood was the sole material, not thyroid tissue.

The CDR3 loop spans 14 amino acids. CDR1 is SNHLY and CDR2 is FYNNEI in the germline V gene. Trimming took 7 bases from V and 3 from J, leaving 14 bases between them. Turning to this clonotype: The antigen remains undetermined.

Time point described: persistent/refractory GD, antithyroid drugs over 5 years with positive TRAb. PBMC RNA was the source of the TCR library. The EDTA tubes were filled with 8 to 9.5 milliliters of drawn peripheral blood. To make TCR beta libraries, researchers used iRepertoire HTBI primers and Arm-PCR of CDR3 regions. TCRdb itself ran the multiplex PCR reads through MiXCR, one entry per CDR3 protein. The sample yields under 500,000 distinct CDR3 sequences, around 21% seen once. The chain has TRBV2 and TRBJ2-3, with D unclear. The sample consisted of peripheral blood mononuclear cells (PBMCs), taken when the disease was refractory, from a patient treated with antithyroid drugs. This clonotype was obtained from a female donor with Graves disease. The chain's CDR3 is CASTRRLFTDTQYF. Here the CDR3 DNA reads TGTGCCAGCACGCGCCGACTTTTTACAGATACGCAGTATTTT. The entire variable domain, with the rest obtained from reference TRBV2 and TRBJ2-3, is as follows: EPEVTQTPSHQVTQMGQEVILRCVPISNHLYFYWYRQILGQKVEFLVSFYNNEISEKSEIFDDQFSVERPDGSNFTLKIRSTKLEDSAMYFCASTRRLFTDTQYFGPGTRLTVL.